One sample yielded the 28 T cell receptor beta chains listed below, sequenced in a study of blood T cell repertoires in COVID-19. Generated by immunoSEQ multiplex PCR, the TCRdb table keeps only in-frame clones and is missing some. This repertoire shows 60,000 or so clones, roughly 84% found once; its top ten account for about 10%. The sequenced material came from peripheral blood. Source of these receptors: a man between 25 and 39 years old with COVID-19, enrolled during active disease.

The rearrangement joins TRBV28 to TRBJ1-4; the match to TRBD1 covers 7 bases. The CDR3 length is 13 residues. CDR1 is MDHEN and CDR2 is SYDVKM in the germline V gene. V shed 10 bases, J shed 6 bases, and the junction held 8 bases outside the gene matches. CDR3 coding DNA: TGTGCCACCGACACCAGGGGGGATGAAAAACTGTTTTTT. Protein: CATDTRGDEKLFF. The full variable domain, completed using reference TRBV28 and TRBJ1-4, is DVKVTQSSRYLVKRTGEKVFLECVQDMDHENMFWYRQDPGLGLRLIYFSYDVKMKEKGDIPEGYSVSREKKERFSLILESASTNQTSMYLCATDTRGDEKLFFGSGTQLSVL.

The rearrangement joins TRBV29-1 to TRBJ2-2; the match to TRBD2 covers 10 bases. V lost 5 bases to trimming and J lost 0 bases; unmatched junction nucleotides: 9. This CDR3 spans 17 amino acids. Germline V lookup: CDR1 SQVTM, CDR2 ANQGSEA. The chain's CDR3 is CSVFGLAESANTGELFF. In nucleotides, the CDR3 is TGCAGCGTTTTTGGACTAGCGGAGAGCGCGAACACCGGGGAGCTGTTTTTT.

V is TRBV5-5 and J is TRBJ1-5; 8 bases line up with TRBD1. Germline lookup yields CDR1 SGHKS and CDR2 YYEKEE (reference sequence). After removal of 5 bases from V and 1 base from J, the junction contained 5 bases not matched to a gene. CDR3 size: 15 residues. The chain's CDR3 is CASSDRTGSNQPQHF. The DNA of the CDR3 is TGTGCCAGCAGTGACCGGACAGGGAGCAATCAGCCCCAGCATTTT.

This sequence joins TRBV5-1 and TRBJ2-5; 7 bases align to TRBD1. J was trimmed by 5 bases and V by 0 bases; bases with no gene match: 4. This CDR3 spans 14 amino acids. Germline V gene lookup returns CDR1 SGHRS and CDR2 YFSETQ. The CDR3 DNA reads TGCGCCAGCAGCTTGGGTCAGGGGGACGAGACCCAGTACTTC. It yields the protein CASSLGQGDETQYF.

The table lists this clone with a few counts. The CDR3 is CATSDVTDGYTF. The CDR3 region has the DNA TGTGCCACCAGTGACGTGACAGATGGCTACACCTTC. The rearrangement uses TRBV24-1 and TRBJ1-2; a weak D match, TRBD1 (5 bases). From germline, CDR1 is KGHDR and CDR2 SFDVKD. CDR3 size: 12 residues. Trimming removed 4 bases from V and 6 bases from J, with 8 bases in between.

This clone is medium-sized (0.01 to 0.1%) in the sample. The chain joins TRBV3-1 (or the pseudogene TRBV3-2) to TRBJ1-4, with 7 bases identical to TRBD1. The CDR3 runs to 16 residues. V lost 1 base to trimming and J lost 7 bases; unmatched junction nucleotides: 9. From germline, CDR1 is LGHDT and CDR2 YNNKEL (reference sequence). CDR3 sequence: CASSQVSEGAGEKLFF. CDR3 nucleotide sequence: TGTGCCAGCAGCCAAGTTTCGGAGGGGGCAGGTGAAAAACTGTTTTTT.

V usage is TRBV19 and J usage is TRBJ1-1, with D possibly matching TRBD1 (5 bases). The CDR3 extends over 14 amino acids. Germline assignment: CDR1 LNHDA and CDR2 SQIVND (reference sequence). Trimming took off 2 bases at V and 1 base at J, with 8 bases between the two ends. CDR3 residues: CASSINQGNTEAFF. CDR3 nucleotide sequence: TGTGCCAGTAGTATAAATCAGGGGAACACTGAAGCTTTCTTT.

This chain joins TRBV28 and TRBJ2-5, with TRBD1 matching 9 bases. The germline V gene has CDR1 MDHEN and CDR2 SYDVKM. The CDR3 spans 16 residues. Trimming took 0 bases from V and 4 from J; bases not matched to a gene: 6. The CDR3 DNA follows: TGTGCCAGCAGTTTATGGGCCACAGGGGGCGCAGAGACCCAGTACTTC. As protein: CASSLWATGGAETQYF.

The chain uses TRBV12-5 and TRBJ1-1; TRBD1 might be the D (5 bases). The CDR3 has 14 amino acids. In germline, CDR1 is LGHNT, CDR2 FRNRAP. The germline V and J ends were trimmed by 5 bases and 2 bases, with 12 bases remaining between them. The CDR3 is CASGPEGLNTEAFF. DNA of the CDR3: TGTGCTAGTGGTCCCGAGGGACTTAACACTGAAGCTTTCTTT.

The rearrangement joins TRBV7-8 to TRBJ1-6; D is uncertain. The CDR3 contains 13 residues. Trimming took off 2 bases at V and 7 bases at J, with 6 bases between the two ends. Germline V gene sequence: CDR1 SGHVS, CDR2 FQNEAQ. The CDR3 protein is CASSLNRNSPLHF. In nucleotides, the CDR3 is TGTGCCAGCAGCTTAAACCGGAATTCACCCCTCCACTTT.

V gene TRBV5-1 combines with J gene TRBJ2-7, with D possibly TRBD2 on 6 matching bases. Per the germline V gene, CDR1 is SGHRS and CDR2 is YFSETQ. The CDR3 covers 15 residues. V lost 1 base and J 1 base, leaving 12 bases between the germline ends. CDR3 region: CASSLTTSSSYEQYF. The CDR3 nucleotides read TGCGCCAGCAGCTTGACCACTAGCTCATCCTACGAGCAGTACTTC.

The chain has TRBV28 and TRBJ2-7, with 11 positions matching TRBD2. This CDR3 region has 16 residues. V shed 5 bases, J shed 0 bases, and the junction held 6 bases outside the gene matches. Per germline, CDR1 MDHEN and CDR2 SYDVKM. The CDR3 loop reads CASSPETSGDSYEQYF. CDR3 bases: TGTGCCAGCAGTCCTGAGACTAGCGGGGACTCCTACGAGCAGTACTTC.

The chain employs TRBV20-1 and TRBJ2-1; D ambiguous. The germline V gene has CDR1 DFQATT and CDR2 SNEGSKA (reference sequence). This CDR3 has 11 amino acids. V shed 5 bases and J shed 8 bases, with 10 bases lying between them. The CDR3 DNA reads TGCAGTGCTTCCCGCTCAGATGAGCAGTTCTTC. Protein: CSASRSDEQFF.

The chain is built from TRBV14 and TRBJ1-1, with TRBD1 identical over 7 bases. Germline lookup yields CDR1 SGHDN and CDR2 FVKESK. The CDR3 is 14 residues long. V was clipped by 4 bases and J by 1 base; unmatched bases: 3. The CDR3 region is CASSLDRANTEAFF. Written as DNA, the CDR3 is TGTGCCAGCAGCCTCGACAGGGCGAACACTGAAGCTTTCTTT.

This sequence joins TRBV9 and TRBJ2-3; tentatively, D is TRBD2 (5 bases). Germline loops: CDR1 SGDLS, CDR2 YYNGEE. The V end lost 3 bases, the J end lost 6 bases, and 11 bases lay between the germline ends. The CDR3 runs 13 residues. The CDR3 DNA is TGTGCCAGCAGCGAAGGGTGGAGGGATACGCAGTATTTT. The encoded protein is CASSEGWRDTQYF.

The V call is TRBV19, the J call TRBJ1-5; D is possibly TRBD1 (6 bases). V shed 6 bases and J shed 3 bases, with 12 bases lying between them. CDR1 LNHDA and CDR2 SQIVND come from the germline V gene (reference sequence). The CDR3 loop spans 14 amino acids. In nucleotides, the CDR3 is TGTGCCAGTAGAGGGGCAGGGGCCAATCAGCCCCAGCATTTT. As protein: CASRGAGANQPQHF.

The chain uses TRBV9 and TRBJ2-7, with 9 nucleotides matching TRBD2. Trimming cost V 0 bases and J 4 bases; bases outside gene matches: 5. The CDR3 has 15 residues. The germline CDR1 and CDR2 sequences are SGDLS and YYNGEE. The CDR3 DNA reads TGTGCCAGCAGCGTAGGGGTTAGCGGGAGTTACGAGCAGTACTTC. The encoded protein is CASSVGVSGSYEQYF.

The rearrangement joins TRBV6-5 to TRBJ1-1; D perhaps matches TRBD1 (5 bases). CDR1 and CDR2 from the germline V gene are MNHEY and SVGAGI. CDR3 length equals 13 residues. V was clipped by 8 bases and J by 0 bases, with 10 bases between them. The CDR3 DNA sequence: TGTGCCAGCTGGGGGGGTATGAACACTGAAGCTTTCTTT. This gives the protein CASWGGMNTEAFF.

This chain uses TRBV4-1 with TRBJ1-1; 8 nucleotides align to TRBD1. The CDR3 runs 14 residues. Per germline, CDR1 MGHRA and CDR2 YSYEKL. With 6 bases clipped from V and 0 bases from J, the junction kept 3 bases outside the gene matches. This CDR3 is CASSVDRVNTEAFF. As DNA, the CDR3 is TGCGCCAGCAGTGTGGACAGGGTGAACACTGAAGCTTTCTTT.

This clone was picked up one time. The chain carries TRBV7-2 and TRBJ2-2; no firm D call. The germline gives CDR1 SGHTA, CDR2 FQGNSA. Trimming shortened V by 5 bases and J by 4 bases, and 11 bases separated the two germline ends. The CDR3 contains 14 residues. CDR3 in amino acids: CASSTSLFTGELFF. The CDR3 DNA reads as TGTGCCAGCAGCACTTCTTTATTCACCGGGGAGCTGTTTTTT.

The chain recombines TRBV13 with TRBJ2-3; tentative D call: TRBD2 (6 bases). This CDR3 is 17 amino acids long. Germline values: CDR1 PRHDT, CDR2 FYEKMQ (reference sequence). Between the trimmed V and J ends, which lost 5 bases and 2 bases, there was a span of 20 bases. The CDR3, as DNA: TGTGCCAGCAGCCCCCGGGTTAGCGGAGGTTTCACAGATACGCAGTATTTT. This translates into CASSPRVSGGFTDTQYF. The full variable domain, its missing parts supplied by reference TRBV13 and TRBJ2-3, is AAGVIQSPRHLIKEKRETATLKCYPIPRHDTVYWYQQGPGQDPQFLISFYEKMQSDKGSIPDRFSAQQFSDYHSELNMSSLELGDSALYFCASSPRVSGGFTDTQYFGPGTRLTVL.

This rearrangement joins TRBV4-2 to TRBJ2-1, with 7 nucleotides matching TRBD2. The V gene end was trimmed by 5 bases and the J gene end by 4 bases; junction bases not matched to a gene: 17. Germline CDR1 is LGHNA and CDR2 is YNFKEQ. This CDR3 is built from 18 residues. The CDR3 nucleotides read TGTGCCAGCAGCAAGTATCTCCTAATGGGGAGGGGATACAATGAGCAGTTCTTC. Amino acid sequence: CASSKYLLMGRGYNEQFF.

DNA for the CDR3: TGTGCCAGTAGTAGACTAGCGGGAGCAACTAATGAAAAACTGTTTTTT. Its protein is CASSRLAGATNEKLFF. This chain links TRBV19 with TRBJ1-4; D ambiguous. Germline CDR1 and CDR2: LNHDA and SQIVND (reference sequence). V lost 4 bases and J lost 0, with 12 bases in between. The CDR3 spans 16 residues.

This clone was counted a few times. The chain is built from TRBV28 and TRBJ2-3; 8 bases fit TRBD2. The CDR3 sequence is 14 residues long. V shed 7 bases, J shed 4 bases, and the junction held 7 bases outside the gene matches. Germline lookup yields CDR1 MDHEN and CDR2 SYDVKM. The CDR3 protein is CASKGAGDSDTQYF. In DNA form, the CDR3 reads TGTGCCAGCAAAGGAGCGGGAGATTCAGATACGCAGTATTTT.

The CDR3 sequence is CASSMGRLNTEAFF. CDR3 DNA: TGTGCCAGTAGTATGGGGAGGTTGAACACTGAAGCTTTCTTT. V and J are TRBV19 and TRBJ1-1; D call uncertain. Germline V CDR1 and CDR2: LNHDA, SQIVND (reference sequence). The CDR3 loop spans 14 amino acids. Trimming pared 3 bases from V and 0 bases from J, leaving 8 bases between.

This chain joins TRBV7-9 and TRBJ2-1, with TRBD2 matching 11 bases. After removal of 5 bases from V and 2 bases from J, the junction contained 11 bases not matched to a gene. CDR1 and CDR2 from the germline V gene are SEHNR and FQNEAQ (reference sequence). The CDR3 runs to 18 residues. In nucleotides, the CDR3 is TGTGCCAGCAGCCCACCGCTAGCGGGAGGTCCTACCTACAATGAGCAGTTCTTC. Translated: CASSPPLAGGPTYNEQFF.

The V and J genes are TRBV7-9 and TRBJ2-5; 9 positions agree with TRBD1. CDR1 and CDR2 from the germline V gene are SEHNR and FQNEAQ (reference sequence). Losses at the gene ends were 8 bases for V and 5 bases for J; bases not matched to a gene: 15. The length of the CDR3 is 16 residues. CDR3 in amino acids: CASRQGGQGDGETQYF. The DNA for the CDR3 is TGTGCCAGCCGACAAGGGGGACAGGGAGACGGGGAGACCCAGTACTTC.

CDR3: CASSIYGPDSANTGELFF. The CDR3 DNA sequence: TGTGCCAGTAGTATATACGGACCAGACAGCGCGAACACCGGGGAGCTGTTTTTT. The chain joins TRBV19 to TRBJ2-2, with TRBD1 as a possible D gene (5 bases). Trimming took 2 bases from V and 0 from J, leaving 16 bases between them. The CDR3 has 18 amino acids. Germline V gene sequence: CDR1 LNHDA, CDR2 SQIVND (reference sequence).